This T cell receptor beta chain was recovered during a study of T cell responses to AZD1222 COVID-19 vaccine. At the level of the study: Pooled samples include second doses given at about 4 or 12 weeks. General study findings and limits: Donor demographics were predominantly white British with a female majority; clonal diversity may be underestimated. Reportedly, nearly half the spike-specific TCRs target unmutated variant regions.

Germline V gives CDR1 SGHAT, CDR2 FQNNGV. Trimming stripped 5 bases from V and 5 bases from J, with 21 bases between. CDR3 length: 16 residues. A note on this clone: The antigen remains undetermined.

Only in-frame clones appear in the TCRdb table, and some are missing; sequencing was by immunoSEQ multiplex PCR. The sample records approximately 100,000 clones, over 75% being singletons. This sequence originates from an adult in good health. The sample in question was peripheral blood, obtained on day 0 of AZD1222 vaccination. The gene calls are TRBV11-2 and TRBJ2-5; D unclear. The CDR3 DNA follows: TGTGCCAGCAGCCCCCGTTCAGTCGGAAGGCGGGAGACCCAGTACTTC. Translating it yields CASSPRSVGRRETQYF.